This T cell receptor beta chain was sequenced during a study of blood T cell repertoires in COVID-19. Study-wide background: Spain, Italy and the United States supplied samples that represented acute and convalescent COVID-19. PBMCs, B-cell-depleted T cells, or T cells were the source of the cDNA or gDNA that made up the material.

Per the authors' pipeline: Quantification of nucleated cells was approximated via reference gene primer amplification. Here immunoSEQ multiplex PCR was the method, and the copy in TCRdb shows in-frame clones only, minus some. The V and J calls and the clone size are those of that table, but D and trimming were determined from the DNA. The data contain tens of thousands of clones, around 75% of them singletons. The CDR3 covers 14 residues. CDR1 is SGHKS and CDR2 is YYEKEE in the germline V gene (reference sequence). Trimming took off 0 bases at V and 8 bases at J, with 14 bases between the two ends. A Seattle source enrolled patients during active infection and followed them longitudinally.

The chain uses TRBV5-5 and TRBJ1-2; D uncertain. The sequence was collected from a man in his 70s with COVID-19, enrolled during active disease. The sequenced sample consisted of peripheral blood. CDR3: CASSLEFGGKGYTF. CDR3 DNA sequence: TGTGCCAGCAGCTTGGAGTTTGGAGGGAAGGGCTACACCTTC.